The 17 T cell receptor beta chains in this list originate from one sample, sequenced in a study of T cell responses to AZD1222 COVID-19 vaccine. The method was immunoSEQ multiplex PCR; TCRdb's version includes in-frame clones alone and lacks a portion of them. The table shows around 130,000 clones, with roughly 87% occurring only once. This specimen consisted of peripheral blood, obtained 28 days after the second AZD1222 dose. Source of these receptors: an adult who received the AZD1222 COVID-19 vaccine.

The chain links TRBV6-5 to TRBJ1-2; D not resolved. Germline loops: CDR1 MNHEY, CDR2 SVGAGI. Trimming took 3 bases from V and 2 from J, leaving 16 bases between them. This CDR3 has 16 residues. CDR3 coding DNA: TGTGCCAGCAGTTATCACCGAACAGTCTCGAACTATGGCTACACCTTC. It specifies CASSYHRTVSNYGYTF.

The chain joins TRBV19 to TRBJ2-1, with TRBD1 identical over 10 bases. Germline CDR1 is LNHDA and CDR2 is SQIVND (reference sequence). CDR3 length: 13 amino acids. V was clipped by 5 bases and J by 10 bases; unmatched bases: 5. This CDR3 is CASSGQGGQEQFF. As DNA, the CDR3 is TGTGCCAGTAGTGGACAGGGGGGCCAGGAGCAGTTCTTC.

V usage is TRBV6-6 and J usage is TRBJ1-1; D not resolved. CDR3 size: 13 residues. The V gene lost 0 bases and the J gene lost 1 base, with 3 bases spanning the gap. Looked up from germline, CDR1 is MNHNY and CDR2 is SVGAGI (reference sequence). The CDR3 nucleotides read TGTGCCAGCAGTTACTCTTGGAACACTGAAGCTTTCTTT. It is translated as CASSYSWNTEAFF.

This chain uses TRBV7-9 with TRBJ2-1, with 10 bases aligning to TRBD2. This CDR3 comprises 15 residues. Per the germline V gene, CDR1 is SEHNR and CDR2 is FQNEAQ (reference sequence). The J segment lost 7 bases and the V segment lost 3 bases, leaving 6 bases of the junction unmatched. CDR3 nucleotide sequence: TGTGCCAGCAGCTTCACCGGGACTAGCGATAATGAGCAGTTCTTC. The encoded protein is CASSFTGTSDNEQFF.

V and J are TRBV5-1 and TRBJ1-2; D gene ambiguous. This CDR3 spans 14 amino acids. Per germline, CDR1 SGHRS and CDR2 YFSETQ. V lost 0 bases and J 3 bases, leaving 9 bases between the germline ends. For the CDR3, the DNA is TGCGCCAGCAGCTTGGTTGCAGCCGACTATGGCTACACCTTC. This codes for CASSLVAADYGYTF.

About this clone: The junction and the germline gene differ at one end; a read error may be behind it. The chain joins TRBV7-7 to TRBJ2-1, with 10 nucleotides matching TRBD2. The CDR3 runs to 19 residues. Germline V gives CDR1 SSHAT, CDR2 FNYEAQ (reference sequence). The CDR3 DNA is TGTGCTAGCAGCTTAGACCCTCCTGATAGCGGGGGGTCCTACAATGAGCAGTTCTTC. This gives the protein CASSLDPPDSGGSYNEQFF.

The chain recombines TRBV6-5 with TRBJ1-1; tentative D call: TRBD1 (5 bases). This CDR3 has 14 residues. Germline CDR1 is MNHEY and CDR2 is SVGAGI. Trimming shortened V by 0 bases and J by 5 bases, and 10 bases separated the two germline ends. The CDR3 DNA reads as TGTGCCAGCAGTTACTCGCGGGGGTGGACTGAAGCTTTCTTT. Its protein product is CASSYSRGWTEAFF.

The V and J genes are TRBV6-5 and TRBJ2-6, with D possibly being TRBD1 (5 bases). The CDR3 has 14 amino acids. Between the trimmed V and J ends, which lost 6 bases and 5 bases, there was a span of 11 bases. Germline CDR1 reads MNHEY; CDR2 reads SVGAGI. The CDR3 DNA sequence: TGTGCCAGCAGCCCCAGGGTCTGGGCCAACGTCCTGACTTTC. It is translated as CASSPRVWANVLTF.

V and J are TRBV18 and TRBJ1-2, with D possibly TRBD1 on 5 matching bases. CDR3 length equals 12 residues. Trimming took off 0 bases at V and 8 bases at J, with 7 bases between the two ends. Germline V gene data show CDR1 as KGHSH and CDR2 as LQKENI. This chain's CDR3 is CASSPPGDGYTF. Here the CDR3 DNA reads TGTGCCAGCTCACCACCAGGGGACGGCTACACCTTC. The variable domain in full, with the rest retrieved from reference TRBV18 and TRBJ1-2, is NAGVMQNPRHLVRRRGQEARLRCSPMKGHSHVYWYRQLPEEGLKFMVYLQKENIIDESGMPKERFSAEFPKEGPSILRIQQVVRGDSAAYFCASSPPGDGYTFGSGTRLTVV.

The V and J genes are TRBV7-3 and TRBJ1-1, with 7 bases identical to TRBD1. V gave up 3 bases and J gave up 3 bases; unmatched junction bases: 4. CDR3 length: 14 residues. Germline CDR1 reads SGHTA; CDR2 reads FQGTGA. The CDR3 region has the DNA TGTGCCAGCAGCTTTAACAGGGGTGACACTGAAGCTTTCTTT. Its translation is CASSFNRGDTEAFF.

This clone appeared once. The chain is built from TRBV6-5 and TRBJ1-6; D gene ambiguous. The CDR3 has 14 amino acids. CDR1 is MNHEY, CDR2 SVGAGI, per germline. Trimming shortened V by 2 bases and J by 9 bases, and 11 bases separated the two germline ends. The CDR3 DNA reads as TGTGCCAGCAGTTACCTCTCCGTCGGTTCACCCCTCCACTTT. Encoded protein: CASSYLSVGSPLHF.

This chain joins TRBV30 and TRBJ2-7; 9 bases map to TRBD2. CDR1 and CDR2 (germline): GTSNPN, SVGIG (reference sequence). Trimming at V came to 5 bases and at J to 6 bases, leaving 8 bases not matched to a gene. The CDR3 has 13 residues. The CDR3 DNA reads TGTGCCTGGGATTCCGGACTAGCGAGCGAGCAGTACTTC. It is translated as CAWDSGLASEQYF.

The gene calls are TRBV19 and TRBJ1-6; TRBD1 aligns across 7 bases. The V gene end was trimmed by 3 bases and the J gene end by 8 bases; junction bases not matched to a gene: 7. This CDR3 has 15 amino acids. From germline, CDR1 is LNHDA and CDR2 SQIVND (reference sequence). The CDR3 loop is CASSIQGGIDSPLHF. The DNA of the CDR3 is TGTGCCAGTAGTATTCAGGGGGGGATTGATTCACCCCTCCACTTT. The whole variable domain, filled in from reference TRBV19 and TRBJ1-6, reads DGGITQSPKYLFRKEGQNVTLSCEQNLNHDAMYWYRQDPGQGLRLIYYSQIVNDFQKGDIAEGYSVSREKKESFPLTVTSAQKNPTAFYLCASSIQGGIDSPLHFGNGTRLTVT.

The V gene is TRBV19, the J gene TRBJ2-2, with a tentative D call TRBD2 (6 bases). Germline CDR1 LNHDA, CDR2 SQIVND (reference sequence). This CDR3 has 12 amino acids. Trimming cost V 8 bases and J 3 bases, with 7 bases left between them. The CDR3 sequence: CASSGDTGELFF. The CDR3 DNA sequence: TGTGCCAGTTCGGGAGACACCGGGGAGCTGTTTTTT.

The rearrangement joins TRBV5-1 to TRBJ2-1; 7 bases align to TRBD1. Germline CDR1 reads SGHRS; CDR2 reads YFSETQ. The trim removed 0 bases at V and 8 bases at J, leaving 8 bases unmatched. CDR3 length: 15 residues. CDR3 nucleotides: TGCGCCAGCAGCTTGGGAGGGGGCGAAGGATATGAGCAGTTCTTC. Translation gives CASSLGGGEGYEQFF.

The rearrangement links TRBV4-1 to TRBJ1-2; D might be TRBD1 (5 bases). CDR3 length equals 14 residues. V lost 6 bases to trimming and J lost 4 bases, with 15 bases between them. Germline CDR1 reads MGHRA; CDR2 reads YSYEKL. The CDR3 is CASSHGTGVYGYTF. In DNA, the CDR3 is TGCGCCAGCAGTCACGGGACGGGGGTCTATGGCTACACCTTC.

This clone turned up a few times. The V call is TRBV5-1, the J call TRBJ2-1, with D possibly being TRBD1 or TRBD2 (5 bases each). The CDR3 consists of 15 residues. Germline-derived CDR1 and CDR2 are SGHRS and YFSETQ. V lost 7 bases and J 1 base, leaving 15 bases between the germline ends. In DNA, the CDR3 is TGCGCCAGCGGCCCGGGGCAGACTTCCTACAATGAGCAGTTCTTC. Protein sequence: CASGPGQTSYNEQFF.